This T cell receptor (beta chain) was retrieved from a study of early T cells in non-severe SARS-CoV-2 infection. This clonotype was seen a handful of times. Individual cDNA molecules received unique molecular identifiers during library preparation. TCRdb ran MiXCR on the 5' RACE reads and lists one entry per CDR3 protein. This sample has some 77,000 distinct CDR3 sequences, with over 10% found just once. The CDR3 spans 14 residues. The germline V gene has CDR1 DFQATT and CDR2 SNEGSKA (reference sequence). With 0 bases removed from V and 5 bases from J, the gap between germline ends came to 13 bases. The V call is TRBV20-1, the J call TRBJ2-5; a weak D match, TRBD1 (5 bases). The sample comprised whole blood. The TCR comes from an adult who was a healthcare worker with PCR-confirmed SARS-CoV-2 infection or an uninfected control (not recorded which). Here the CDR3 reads CSARDPNRRETQYF. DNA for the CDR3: TGCAGTGCTAGAGATCCGAACAGGCGGGAGACCCAGTACTTC.